This record concerns one T cell receptor (beta chain) sequence. Its antigen is unknown. RNA transcripts served as the template for amplifying TCR beta CDR3 regions. Researchers ran a first-round RT-PCR on the TCR CDR3 using the HTBI primer set. TCRdb reprocessed the multiplex PCR reads via MiXCR and lists one record per CDR3 protein. The repertoire holds about 640,000 distinct CDR3 sequences, with less than 25% as singletons. This entry is derived from a study of T cells in Graves' hyperthyroidism and ophthalmopathy. Study observations and caveats: Ophthalmopathy stood apart from stable hyperthyroidism in a 13 V-J model. The majority of expanded thyroid clonotypes above 0.001 also appeared in blood. The model forecast ophthalmopathy, anticipating it by a median around 6.4 months before onset.

The CDR3 covers 18 residues. Trimming left V 6 bases short and J 3 bases short, with 24 bases between. Germline V gene data show CDR1 as SGHDN and CDR2 as FVKESK. Used for diagnoses were clinical symptoms, serum thyroxine and TRAb, thyroid ultrasound and orbital computed tomography. This clonotype originated in a man aged 30 to 39 with Graves' ophthalmopathy. The chain has TRBV14 and TRBJ1-5; possibly TRBD1 for D (5 bases). The sequenced sample was blood. CDR3 loop: CASSDSASGDSSNQPQHF. CDR3 DNA: TGTGCCAGCAGTGACTCGGCGTCCGGAGACAGCTCCAATCAGCCCCAGCATTTT.